A single sample gave rise to the 4 T cell receptor beta chains below, sequenced in a study of vaccination effects on CD4 cells after COVID-19. Here immunoSEQ multiplex PCR was the method, and the copy in TCRdb shows in-frame clones only, minus some. In the table there are roughly 26,000 clones, roughly 74% of which are singletons. Antigen-specific CD4+ T cells were expanded with viral peptide pools in the ViraFEST assay before sequencing. Around day 10 of culture, CD4+ T cells were separated out. A PCR test confirmed that the person had SARS-CoV-2 infection between March and December 2020. For these receptors, no antigen is known. The starting material was CD4+ T cells from PBMCs cultured with HCoV-NL63 spike peptides, obtained before COVID-19 vaccination. The source of these receptors is a human donor who had a prior SARS-CoV-2 infection.

The V call is TRBV24-1, the J call TRBJ2-5; the D gene is possibly TRBD1 (6 bases). The CDR3 length is 14 residues. V was pared by 3 bases and J by 5 bases, with 12 bases between. Germline V lookup: CDR1 KGHDR, CDR2 SFDVKD. The CDR3 coding sequence is TGTGCCACCAGTGATCCCCGGGACACTGAGACCCAGTACTTC. Protein: CATSDPRDTETQYF.

This chain uses TRBV18 with TRBJ2-7, with 9 bases lining up with TRBD1. The CDR3 length is 15 residues. Germline V gives CDR1 KGHSH, CDR2 LQKENI. V dropped 3 bases and J dropped 12; count of bases not matched to a gene: 15. The CDR3 protein is CASSPSSGQGLKRYF. As DNA, the CDR3 is TGTGCCAGCTCACCTAGCTCGGGACAGGGTTTGAAGCGGTACTTC.

The CDR3 region is CATSDHGTGGVYGYTF. CDR3 sequence (DNA): TGTGCCACCAGTGACCATGGGACAGGGGGAGTCTATGGCTACACCTTC. V is TRBV24-1 and J is TRBJ1-2, with 11 bases identical to TRBD1. Germline assignment: CDR1 KGHDR and CDR2 SFDVKD. The CDR3 loop spans 16 amino acids. The V and J ends lost 4 bases and 4 bases, in that order; junction bases with no gene match: 7.

The chain recombines TRBV30 with TRBJ2-1; TRBD1 matches 7 bases. Germline V gene data show CDR1 as GTSNPN and CDR2 as SVGIG (reference sequence). V lost 2 bases to trimming and J lost 4 bases; unmatched junction nucleotides: 2. This CDR3 is 13 amino acids long. CDR3 coding DNA: TGTGCCTGGAGTTCAGGGGGATACAATGAGCAGTTCTTC. This translates into CAWSSGGYNEQFF.